This T cell receptor beta chain was identified during a study of T cells after posttransplantation cyclophosphamide. Looked up from germline, CDR1 is MGHRA and CDR2 is YSYEKL. The CDR3 loop spans 16 amino acids. Trimming at V came to 3 bases and at J to 1 base, leaving 5 bases not matched to a gene. About this clone: No antigen is known for it.

Points from the study as a whole: Recipient CMV seropositivity and CMV reactivation strongly tracked TRB clonality.

Cyclophosphamide on days +3 and +4 followed busulfan-fludarabine conditioning and a marrow graft. Data came from immunoSEQ multiplex PCR; TCRdb stores just in-frame clones and leaves some out. The sample shows about 4,600 clones, 82% of them seen only once. The rearrangement links TRBV4-1 to TRBJ1-3, with 8 bases that match TRBD1. The sequence derives from a male patient in his forties or fifties who received an allogeneic stem cell transplant from an unrelated donor, was CMV-positive, and had acute GVHD only. Part of the T cells may come from the graft donor. The sequencing used PBMCs, collected 86 days after allogeneic stem cell transplant with posttransplant cyclophosphamide. The CDR3 sequence: CASSHARDRSGNTIYF. CDR3 coding DNA: TGCGCCAGCAGCCACGCCCGGGACAGGTCTGGAAACACCATATATTTT.